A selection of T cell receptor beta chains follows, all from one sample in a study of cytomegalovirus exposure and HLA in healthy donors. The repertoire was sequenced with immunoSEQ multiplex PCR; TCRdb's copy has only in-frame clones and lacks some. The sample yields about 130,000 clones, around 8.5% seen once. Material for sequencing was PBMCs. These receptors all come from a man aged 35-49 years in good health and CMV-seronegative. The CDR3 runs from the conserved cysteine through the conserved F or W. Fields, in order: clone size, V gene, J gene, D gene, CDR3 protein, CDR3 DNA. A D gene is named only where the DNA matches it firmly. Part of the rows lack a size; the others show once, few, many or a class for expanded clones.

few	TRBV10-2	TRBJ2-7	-	CASGGGGAGEQYF	TGCGCCAGCGGTGGGGGGGGCGCCGGCGAGCAGTACTTC
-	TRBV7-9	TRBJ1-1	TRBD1	CASSLSGQAPEAFF	TGTGCCAGCAGCTTATCGGGACAGGCCCCTGAAGCTTTCTTT
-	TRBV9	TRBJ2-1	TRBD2	CASSVGTSGGAVHEQFF	TGTGCCAGCAGCGTAGGGACTAGCGGGGGGGCCGTGCATGAGCAGTTCTTC
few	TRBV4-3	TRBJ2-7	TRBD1	CASSQEPGERGGGYEQYF	TGCGCCAGCAGCCAAGAGCCCGGAGAGAGAGGGGGCGGTTACGAGCAGTACTTC
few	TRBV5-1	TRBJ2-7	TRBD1	CASSKPGQATYEQYF	TGCGCCAGCAGCAAGCCGGGACAGGCAACCTACGAGCAGTACTTC
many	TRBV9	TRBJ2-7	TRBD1	CASSVGTGGEQYF	TGTGCCAGCAGCGTAGGGACAGGGGGCGAGCAGTACTTC
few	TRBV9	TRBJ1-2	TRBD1	CASSAGTGGKENYGYTF	TGTGCCAGCAGCGCGGGGACAGGGGGCAAAGAGAACTATGGCTACACCTTC
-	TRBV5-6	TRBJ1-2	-	CARRRGYGYTF	TGTGCCAGAAGAAGGGGGTACGGCTACACCTTC
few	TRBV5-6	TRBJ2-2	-	CASSLGQTRELFF	TGTGCCAGCAGCTTGGGACAGACCAGGGAGCTGTTTTTT
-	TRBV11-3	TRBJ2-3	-	CASSLGRDTQYF	TGTGCCAGCAGCTTAGGGAGAGATACGCAGTATTTT
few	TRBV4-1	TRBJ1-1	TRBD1	CASSQRDSASTEAFF	TGCGCCAGCAGCCAACGGGACAGCGCCTCGACTGAAGCTTTCTTT
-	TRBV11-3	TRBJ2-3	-	CASSLGRSTDTQYF	TGTGCCAGCAGCTTAGGGCGGAGCACAGATACGCAGTATTTT
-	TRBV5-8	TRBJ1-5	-	CASSKDSWDSNQPQHF	TGTGCCAGCAGCAAAGACAGCTGGGATAGCAATCAGCCCCAGCATTTT
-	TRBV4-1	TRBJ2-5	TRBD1	CASSQGGQKETQYF	TGCGCCAGCAGCCAAGGGGGACAGAAAGAGACCCAGTACTTC
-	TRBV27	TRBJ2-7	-	CASTPQDFGQPFYEQYF	TGTGCCAGCACCCCACAGGATTTTGGACAGCCATTCTACGAGCAGTACTTC
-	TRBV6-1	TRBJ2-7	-	CASSALGHEQYF	TGTGCCAGCAGTGCTCTGGGGCACGAGCAGTACTTC
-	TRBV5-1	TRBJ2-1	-	CASSKFEEQFF	TGCGCCAGCAGTAAATTCGAGGAGCAGTTCTTC
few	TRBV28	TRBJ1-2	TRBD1	CASSLEGQGIDGYTF	TGTGCCAGCAGTTTAGAGGGACAGGGTATCGATGGCTACACCTTC
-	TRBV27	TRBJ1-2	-	CASSRLSSPDGYTF	TGTGCCAGCAGTCGCCTCTCTTCCCCGGATGGCTACACCTTC
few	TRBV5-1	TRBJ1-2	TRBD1	CASRYDRGHRGYGYTF	TGCGCCAGCAGATACGACAGGGGGCATCGGGGCTATGGCTACACCTTC
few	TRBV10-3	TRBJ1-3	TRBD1	CATGTGGTGNTIYF	TGTGCCACCGGGACAGGGGGTACTGGAAACACCATATATTTT
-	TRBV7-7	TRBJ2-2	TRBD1	CASSARQGNTGELFF	TGTGCCAGCAGCGCGAGACAGGGTAACACCGGGGAGCTGTTTTTT
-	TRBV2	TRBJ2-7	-	CASTPRVGGGDEQYF	TGTGCCAGCACCCCCCGGGTGGGAGGGGGAGACGAGCAGTACTTC